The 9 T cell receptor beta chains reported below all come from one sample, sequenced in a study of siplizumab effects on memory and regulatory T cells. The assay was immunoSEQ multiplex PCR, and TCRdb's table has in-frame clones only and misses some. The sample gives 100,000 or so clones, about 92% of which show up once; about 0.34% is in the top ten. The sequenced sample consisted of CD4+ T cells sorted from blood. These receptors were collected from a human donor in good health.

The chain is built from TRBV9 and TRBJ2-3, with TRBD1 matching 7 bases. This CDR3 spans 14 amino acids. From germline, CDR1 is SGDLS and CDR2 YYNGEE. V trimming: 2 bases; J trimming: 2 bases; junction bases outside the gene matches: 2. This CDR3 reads CASSVGQDTDTQYF. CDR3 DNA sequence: TGTGCCAGCAGCGTTGGACAGGACACAGATACGCAGTATTTT.

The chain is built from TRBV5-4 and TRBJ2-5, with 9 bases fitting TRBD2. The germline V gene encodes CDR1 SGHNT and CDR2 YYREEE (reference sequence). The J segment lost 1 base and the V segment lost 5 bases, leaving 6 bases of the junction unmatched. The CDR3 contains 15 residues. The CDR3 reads CASSPAGGVQETQYF. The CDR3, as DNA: TGTGCCAGCAGTCCAGCGGGGGGTGTCCAAGAGACCCAGTACTTC.

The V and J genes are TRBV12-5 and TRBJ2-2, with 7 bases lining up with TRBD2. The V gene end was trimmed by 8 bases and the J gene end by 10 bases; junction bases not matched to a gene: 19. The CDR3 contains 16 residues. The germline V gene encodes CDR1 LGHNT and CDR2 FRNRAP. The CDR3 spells CASSGFGNTQREELFF. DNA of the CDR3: TGTGCTAGTTCGGGTTTCGGGAACACTCAGCGGGAGGAGCTGTTTTTT.

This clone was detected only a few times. The CDR3 DNA reads TGCGCCAGCAGCCAGGCGGGTTCTGGAAACACCATATATTTT. It translates to CASSQAGSGNTIYF. V usage is TRBV5-1 and J usage is TRBJ1-3; no reliable D call. V lost 4 bases to trimming and J lost 1 base, with 9 bases between them. CDR3 size: 14 residues. The germline CDR1 and CDR2 sequences are SGHRS and YFSETQ.

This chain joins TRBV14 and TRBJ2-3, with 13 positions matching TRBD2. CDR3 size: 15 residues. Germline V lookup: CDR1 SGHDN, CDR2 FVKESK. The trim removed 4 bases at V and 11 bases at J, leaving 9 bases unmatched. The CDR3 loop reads CASSLAGTSGIRQYF. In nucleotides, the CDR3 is TGTGCCAGCAGCCTAGCCGGGACTAGCGGGATTAGGCAGTATTTT.

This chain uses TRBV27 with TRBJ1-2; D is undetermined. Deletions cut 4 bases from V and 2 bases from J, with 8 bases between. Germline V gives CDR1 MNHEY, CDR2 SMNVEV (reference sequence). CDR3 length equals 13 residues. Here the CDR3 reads CASSYRVNYGYTF. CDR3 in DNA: TGTGCCAGCAGTTATCGGGTAAACTATGGCTACACCTTC.

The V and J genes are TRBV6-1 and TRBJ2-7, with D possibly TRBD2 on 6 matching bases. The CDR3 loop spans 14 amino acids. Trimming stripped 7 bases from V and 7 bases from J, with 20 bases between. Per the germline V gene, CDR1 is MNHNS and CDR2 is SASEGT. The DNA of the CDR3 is TGTGCCAGCAAACGTAGTCCGGGAGAGAGTGAGCAGTACTTC. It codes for CASKRSPGESEQYF.

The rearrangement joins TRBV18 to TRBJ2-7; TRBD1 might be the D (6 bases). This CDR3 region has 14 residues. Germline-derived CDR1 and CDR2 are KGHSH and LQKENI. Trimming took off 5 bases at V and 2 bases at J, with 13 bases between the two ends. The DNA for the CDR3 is TGTGCCAGCTCATTAAAGACAGGTCCCTACGAGCAGTACTTC. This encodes CASSLKTGPYEQYF.

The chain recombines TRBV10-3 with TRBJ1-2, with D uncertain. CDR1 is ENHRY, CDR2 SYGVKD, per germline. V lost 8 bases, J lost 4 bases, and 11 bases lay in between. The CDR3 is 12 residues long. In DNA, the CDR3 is TGTGCCATCGGCAGGCCCTTCTATGGCTACACCTTC. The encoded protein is CAIGRPFYGYTF.